This TCR beta chain was documented in a study of cytomegalovirus exposure and HLA in healthy donors. About the study: One earlier analysis, a look at roughly 180 million T cells, found some 120 million unique TCR beta sequences. Study-level results: In a later analysis, TCR beta V- and J-gene trimming was associated with a missense DCLRE1C variant.

The trim removed 3 bases at V and 11 bases at J, leaving 6 bases unmatched. Germline lookup yields CDR1 SGDLS and CDR2 YYNGEE. The CDR3 loop spans 12 amino acids. Each of the donors was a healthy bone marrow donor. The PCR contained 60 Vbeta and 13 Jbeta primers. Using immunoSEQ multiplex PCR, the repertoire was profiled, and TCRdb retains in-frame clones only, with some absent. The sample holds 90,000 to 110,000 clones, roughly 63% seen once. This clone was picked up one time. Its antigen is not known. The source is a woman in her 70s in good health and CMV-seropositive. Sequenced material: PBMCs. The chain links TRBV9 to TRBJ1-2; TRBD1 matches 8 bases. CDR3 sequence reads: CASSGVTGEYTF. The CDR3 DNA sequence: TGTGCCAGCAGCGGGGTGACAGGGGAGTACACCTTC.